This T cell receptor (beta chain) came from a study of blood T cell repertoires in COVID-19. Clones were read by immunoSEQ multiplex PCR, and TCRdb kept only the in-frame ones, dropping some. This sample has about 280,000 clones, with around 90% found just once. The CDR3 is made up of 14 amino acids. V was shortened by 8 bases and J by 3 bases, with 17 bases between the two germline ends. Germline CDR1 MNHEY, CDR2 SVGAGI. Material: PBMCs or T cells enriched from blood (not recorded which). This chain joins TRBV6-5 and TRBJ2-7; D is perhaps TRBD1 (6 bases). This clonotype was obtained from a woman aged 18-35 years with acute COVID-19. CDR3 coding DNA: TGTGCCAGCGGATACCGGGACACCAACTACGAGCAGTACTTC. It codes for CASGYRDTNYEQYF.